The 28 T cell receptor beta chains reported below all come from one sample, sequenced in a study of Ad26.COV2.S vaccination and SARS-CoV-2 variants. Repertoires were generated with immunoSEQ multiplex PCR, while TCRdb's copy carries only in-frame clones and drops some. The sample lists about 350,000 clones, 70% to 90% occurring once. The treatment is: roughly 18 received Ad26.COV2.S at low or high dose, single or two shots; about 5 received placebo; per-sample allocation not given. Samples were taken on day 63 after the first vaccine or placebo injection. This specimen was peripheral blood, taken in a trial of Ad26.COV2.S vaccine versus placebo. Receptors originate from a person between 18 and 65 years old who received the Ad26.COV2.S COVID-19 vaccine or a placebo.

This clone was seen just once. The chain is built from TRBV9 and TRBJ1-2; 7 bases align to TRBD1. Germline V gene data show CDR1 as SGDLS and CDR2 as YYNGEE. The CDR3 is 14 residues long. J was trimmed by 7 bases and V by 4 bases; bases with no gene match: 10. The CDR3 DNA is TGTGCCAGCAGCAGGGGGCAGCTCGATATTGGCTACACCTTC. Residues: CASSRGQLDIGYTF.

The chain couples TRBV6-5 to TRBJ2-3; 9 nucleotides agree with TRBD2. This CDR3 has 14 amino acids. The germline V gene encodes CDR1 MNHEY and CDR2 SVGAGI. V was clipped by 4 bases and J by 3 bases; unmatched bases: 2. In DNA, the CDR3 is TGTGCCAGCAGTTCGGGACTAGCAACAGATACGCAGTATTTT. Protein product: CASSSGLATDTQYF.

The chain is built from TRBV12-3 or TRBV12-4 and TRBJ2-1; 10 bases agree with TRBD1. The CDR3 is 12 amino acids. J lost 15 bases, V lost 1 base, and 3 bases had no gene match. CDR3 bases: TGTGCCAGCAGTTTAGGCGGGGACAGGGGGTTCTTC. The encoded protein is CASSLGGDRGFF.

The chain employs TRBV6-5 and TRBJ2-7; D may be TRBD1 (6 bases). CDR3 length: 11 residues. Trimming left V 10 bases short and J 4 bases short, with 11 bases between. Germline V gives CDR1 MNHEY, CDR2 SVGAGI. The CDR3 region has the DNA TGTGCCACGAACACAGGGTACGAGCAGTACTTC. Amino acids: CATNTGYEQYF.

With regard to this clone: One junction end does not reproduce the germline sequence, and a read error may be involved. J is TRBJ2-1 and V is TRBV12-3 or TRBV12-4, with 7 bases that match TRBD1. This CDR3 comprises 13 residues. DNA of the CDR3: TGTGCCAGCAGTACAGGGGTGCAGTCCTCCGGTCTCTTC. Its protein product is CASSTGVQSSGLF.

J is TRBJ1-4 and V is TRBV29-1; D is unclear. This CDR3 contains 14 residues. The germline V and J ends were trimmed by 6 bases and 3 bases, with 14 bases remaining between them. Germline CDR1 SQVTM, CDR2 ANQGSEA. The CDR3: CSVVGREPNEKLFF. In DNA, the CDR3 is TGCAGCGTGGTCGGACGGGAGCCTAATGAAAAACTGTTTTTT.

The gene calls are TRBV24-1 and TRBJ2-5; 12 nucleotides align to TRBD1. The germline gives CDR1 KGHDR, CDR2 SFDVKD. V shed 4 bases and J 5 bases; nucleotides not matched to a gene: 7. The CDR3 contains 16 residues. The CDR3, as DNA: TGTGCCACCAGTGACTCGGGACAGGGGGCCGGCGAGACCCAGTACTTC. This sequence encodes CATSDSGQGAGETQYF.

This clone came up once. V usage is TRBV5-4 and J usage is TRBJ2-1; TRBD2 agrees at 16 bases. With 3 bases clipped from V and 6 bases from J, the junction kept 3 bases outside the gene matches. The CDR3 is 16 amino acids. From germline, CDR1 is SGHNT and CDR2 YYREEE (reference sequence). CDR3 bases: TGTGCCAGCAGCTCGGGACTAGCGGGGGGGCGCAATGAGCAGTTCTTC. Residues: CASSSGLAGGRNEQFF.

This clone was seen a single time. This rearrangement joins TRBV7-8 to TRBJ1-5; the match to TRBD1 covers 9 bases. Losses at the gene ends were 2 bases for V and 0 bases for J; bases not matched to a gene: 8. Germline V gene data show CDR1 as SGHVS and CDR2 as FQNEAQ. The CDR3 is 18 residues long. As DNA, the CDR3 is TGTGCCAGCAGCTTAAGTTGGGACAGGGAGTATAGCAATCAGCCCCAGCATTTT. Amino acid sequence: CASSLSWDREYSNQPQHF.

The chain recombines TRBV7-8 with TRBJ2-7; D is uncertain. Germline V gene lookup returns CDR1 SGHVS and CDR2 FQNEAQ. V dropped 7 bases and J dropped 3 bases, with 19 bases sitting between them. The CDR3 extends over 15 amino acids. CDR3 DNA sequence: TGTGCCAGCACCCCCATGCCGGGCGTTAACTACGAGCAGTACTTC. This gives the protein CASTPMPGVNYEQYF.

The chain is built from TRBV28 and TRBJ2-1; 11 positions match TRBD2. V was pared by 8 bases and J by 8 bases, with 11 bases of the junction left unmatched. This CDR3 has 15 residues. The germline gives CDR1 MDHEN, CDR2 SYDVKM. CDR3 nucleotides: TGTGCCAGCGGGGATAGCGGGAGGGTTTACTATGAGCAGTTCTTC. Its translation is CASGDSGRVYYEQFF.

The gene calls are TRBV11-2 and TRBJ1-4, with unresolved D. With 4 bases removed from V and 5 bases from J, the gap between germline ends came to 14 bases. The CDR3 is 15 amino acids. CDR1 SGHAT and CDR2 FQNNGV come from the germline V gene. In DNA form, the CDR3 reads TGTGCCAGCAGCTCGGCCGCGGGAGCCAATGAAAAACTGTTTTTT. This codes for CASSSAAGANEKLFF.

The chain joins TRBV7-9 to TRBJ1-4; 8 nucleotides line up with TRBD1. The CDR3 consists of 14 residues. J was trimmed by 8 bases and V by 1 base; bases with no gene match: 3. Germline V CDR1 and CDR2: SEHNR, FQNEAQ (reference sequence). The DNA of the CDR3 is TGTGCCAGCAGCTTAGACAGGGGGGTCGAAAAACTGTTTTTT. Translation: CASSLDRGVEKLFF.

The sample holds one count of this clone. CDR3 region: CASSQDWGLPEQFF. CDR3 DNA: TGCGCCAGCAGCCAAGATTGGGGGCTTCCTGAGCAGTTCTTC. This rearrangement joins TRBV4-1 to TRBJ2-1; possibly TRBD1 for D (6 bases). Trimming shortened V by 0 bases and J by 9 bases, and 12 bases separated the two germline ends. This CDR3 has 14 residues. In germline, CDR1 is MGHRA, CDR2 YSYEKL.

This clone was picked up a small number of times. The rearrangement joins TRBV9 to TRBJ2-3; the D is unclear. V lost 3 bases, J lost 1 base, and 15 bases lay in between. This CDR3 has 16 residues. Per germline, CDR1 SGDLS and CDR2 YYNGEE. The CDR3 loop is CASSARAPVGTDTQYF. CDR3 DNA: TGTGCCAGCAGCGCCCGGGCCCCCGTTGGCACAGATACGCAGTATTTT.

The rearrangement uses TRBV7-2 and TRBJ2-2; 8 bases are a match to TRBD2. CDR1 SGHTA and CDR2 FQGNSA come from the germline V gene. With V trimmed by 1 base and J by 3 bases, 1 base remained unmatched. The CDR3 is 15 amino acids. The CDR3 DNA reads TGTGCCAGCAGCTTAGTAGCGGGGTACACCGGGGAGCTGTTTTTT. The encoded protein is CASSLVAGYTGELFF.

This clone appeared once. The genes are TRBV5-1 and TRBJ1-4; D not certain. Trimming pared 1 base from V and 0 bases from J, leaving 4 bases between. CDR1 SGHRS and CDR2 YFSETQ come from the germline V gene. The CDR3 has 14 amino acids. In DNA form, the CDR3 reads TGCGCCAGCAGCTTGTTTGCAACTAATGAAAAACTGTTTTTT. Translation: CASSLFATNEKLFF.

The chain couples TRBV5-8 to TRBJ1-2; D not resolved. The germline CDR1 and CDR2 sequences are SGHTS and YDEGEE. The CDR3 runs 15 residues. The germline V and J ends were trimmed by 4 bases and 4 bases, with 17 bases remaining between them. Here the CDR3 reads CASSTRTLTTYGYTF. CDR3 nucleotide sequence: TGTGCCAGCAGCACGAGGACTCTGACCACCTATGGCTACACCTTC.

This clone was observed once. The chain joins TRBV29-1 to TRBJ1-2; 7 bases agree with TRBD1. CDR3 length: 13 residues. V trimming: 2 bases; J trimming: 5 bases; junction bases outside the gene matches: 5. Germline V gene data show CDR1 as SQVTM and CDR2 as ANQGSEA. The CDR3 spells CSVERDRDYGYTF. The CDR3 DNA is TGCAGCGTTGAACGTGACAGGGATTATGGCTACACCTTC.

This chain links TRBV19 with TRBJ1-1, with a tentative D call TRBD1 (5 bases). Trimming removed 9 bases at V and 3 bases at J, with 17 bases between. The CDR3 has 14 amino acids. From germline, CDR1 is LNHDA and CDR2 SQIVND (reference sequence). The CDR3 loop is CASLRTGGYTEAFF. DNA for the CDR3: TGTGCCAGCCTTCGGACGGGGGGTTACACTGAAGCTTTCTTT.

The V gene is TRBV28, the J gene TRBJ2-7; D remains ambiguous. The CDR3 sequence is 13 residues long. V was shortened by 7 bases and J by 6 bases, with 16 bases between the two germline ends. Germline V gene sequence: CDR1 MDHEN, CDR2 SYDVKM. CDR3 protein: CASTQVAASEQYF. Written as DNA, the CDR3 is TGTGCCAGCACCCAGGTGGCGGCCTCCGAGCAGTACTTC.

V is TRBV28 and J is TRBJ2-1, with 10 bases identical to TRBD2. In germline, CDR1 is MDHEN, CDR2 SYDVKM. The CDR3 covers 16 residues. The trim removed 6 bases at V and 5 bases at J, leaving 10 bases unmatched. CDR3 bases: TGTGCCAGCAGCTTAGTAGCGGGGGGCCCTCACAATGAGCAGTTCTTC. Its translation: CASSLVAGGPHNEQFF.

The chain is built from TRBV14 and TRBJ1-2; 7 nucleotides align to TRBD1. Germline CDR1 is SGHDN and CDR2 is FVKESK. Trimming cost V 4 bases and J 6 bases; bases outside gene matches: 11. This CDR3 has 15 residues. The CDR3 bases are TGTGCCAGCAGCCCAACAGGGGATATTGGAGATGGCTACACCTTC. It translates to CASSPTGDIGDGYTF.

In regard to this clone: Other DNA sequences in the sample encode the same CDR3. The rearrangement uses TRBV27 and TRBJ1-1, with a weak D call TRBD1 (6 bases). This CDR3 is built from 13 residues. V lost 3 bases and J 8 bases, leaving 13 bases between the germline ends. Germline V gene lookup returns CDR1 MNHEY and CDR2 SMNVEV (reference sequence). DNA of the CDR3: TGTGCCAGCAGTTTTAGGGGGGGCACCGAAGCTTTCTTT. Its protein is CASSFRGGTEAFF.

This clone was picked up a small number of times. CDR3 DNA sequence: TGTGCCAGCAGTTTAGCGCTTCAGCCCCAGCATTTT. Its protein product is CASSLALQPQHF. V and J are TRBV12-3 or TRBV12-4 and TRBJ1-5, with no clear D. CDR3 length equals 12 residues. Trimming removed 0 bases at V and 6 bases at J, with 3 bases between.

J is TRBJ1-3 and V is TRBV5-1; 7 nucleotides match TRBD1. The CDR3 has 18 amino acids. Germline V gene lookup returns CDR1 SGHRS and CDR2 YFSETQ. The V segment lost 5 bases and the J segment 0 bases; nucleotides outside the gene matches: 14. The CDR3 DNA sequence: TGCGCCAGCAGAAAATCCGGGACAGCCGACAACTCTGGAAACACCATATATTTT. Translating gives CASRKSGTADNSGNTIYF.

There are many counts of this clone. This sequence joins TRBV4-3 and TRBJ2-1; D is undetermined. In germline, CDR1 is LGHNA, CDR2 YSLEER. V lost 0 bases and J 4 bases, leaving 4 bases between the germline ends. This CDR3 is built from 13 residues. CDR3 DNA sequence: TGCGCCAGCAGCCAAGAAGGGTACAATGAGCAGTTCTTC. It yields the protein CASSQEGYNEQFF.

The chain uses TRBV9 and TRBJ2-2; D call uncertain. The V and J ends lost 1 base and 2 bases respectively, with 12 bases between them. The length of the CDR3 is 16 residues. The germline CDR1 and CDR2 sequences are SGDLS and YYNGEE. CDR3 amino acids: CASSVQIGPNTGELFF. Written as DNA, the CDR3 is TGTGCCAGCAGCGTACAGATCGGCCCCAACACCGGGGAGCTGTTTTTT.